The next 20 T cell receptor beta chains were all read from a single sample in a study of blood T cell repertoires in COVID-19. Here immunoSEQ multiplex PCR was the method, and the copy in TCRdb shows in-frame clones only, minus some. The sample contains roughly 300,000 clones, roughly 88% of which appear only once. Sequencing was performed on PBMCs or T cells enriched from blood (not recorded which). All receptors come from a woman aged 40 to 55 with acute COVID-19.

CDR3 DNA sequence: TGTGCCAGTGCCCGGGACAACACAGATACGCAGTATTTT. Protein product: CASARDNTDTQYF. The rearrangement uses TRBV6-5 and TRBJ2-3, with a possible D match to TRBD1 (6 bases). Deletions cut 9 bases from V and 2 bases from J, with 12 bases between. The CDR3 spans 13 residues. In germline, CDR1 is MNHEY, CDR2 SVGAGI.

The chain links TRBV4-3 to TRBJ2-7, with 8 bases matching TRBD1. The J segment lost 8 bases and the V segment lost 1 base, leaving 10 bases of the junction unmatched. This CDR3 region has 15 residues. Germline V gene sequence: CDR1 LGHNA, CDR2 YSLEER. Written as DNA, the CDR3 is TGCGCCAGCAGCCAAGGATCCGGGACAGGATCCAAGCAGTACTTC. Protein: CASSQGSGTGSKQYF.

This clone was seen more than once but under ten times. The rearrangement uses TRBV6-6 and TRBJ2-7, with 7 bases that match TRBD1. This CDR3 spans 13 amino acids. V was clipped by 7 bases and J by 6 bases; unmatched bases: 9. Germline V CDR1 and CDR2: MNHNY, SVGAGI (reference sequence). The CDR3 DNA reads as TGTGCCAGCACCAGGGGGACAGTTGGCGAGCAGTACTTC. The encoded protein is CASTRGTVGEQYF.

V usage is TRBV19 and J usage is TRBJ2-3; TRBD2 matches 10 bases. V shed 5 bases and J 4 bases; nucleotides not matched to a gene: 9. The germline V gene has CDR1 LNHDA and CDR2 SQIVND (reference sequence). This CDR3 region has 16 residues. The CDR3 protein is CASSLIAGGSSDTQYF. CDR3 coding DNA: TGTGCCAGTAGTCTGATAGCGGGGGGTAGTTCAGATACGCAGTATTTT.

This clone was seen once. This rearrangement joins TRBV7-3 to TRBJ2-3; 9 bases line up with TRBD2. In germline, CDR1 is SGHTA, CDR2 FQGTGA. CDR3 length: 15 residues. J gave up 5 bases and V 2 bases, and 5 bases lay outside the gene matches. In DNA form, the CDR3 reads TGTGCCAGCAGCTTAGGCGGGGGGGCTAGAGATACGCAGTATTTT. Residues: CASSLGGGARDTQYF.

The CDR3 is CASSTGGRESDEQFF. The CDR3 DNA reads as TGTGCCAGCAGCACGGGGGGGCGGGAGAGCGATGAGCAGTTCTTC. The chain has TRBV6-4 and TRBJ2-1, with TRBD2 matching over 8 bases. From germline, CDR1 is MRHNA and CDR2 SNTAGT. J was trimmed by 8 bases and V by 6 bases; bases with no gene match: 12. This CDR3 has 15 residues.

This chain links TRBV4-1 with TRBJ2-1, with TRBD2 matching over 13 bases. This CDR3 spans 16 amino acids. Germline V gives CDR1 MGHRA, CDR2 YSYEKL. The V and J ends lost 4 bases and 8 bases, in that order; junction bases with no gene match: 8. CDR3 in amino acids: CASSPVTSGRADEQFF. The CDR3 DNA sequence: TGCGCCAGCAGCCCCGTCACTAGCGGGAGGGCCGATGAGCAGTTCTTC.

V and J are TRBV2 and TRBJ1-1, with a tentative D call TRBD1 (5 bases). In germline, CDR1 is SNHLY, CDR2 FYNNEI. V was trimmed by 6 bases and J by 7 bases, leaving 24 bases between them. This CDR3 has 16 residues. CDR3 region: CASSLKASGGKGEAFF. CDR3 bases: TGTGCCAGCAGCCTAAAGGCCTCCGGGGGTAAAGGTGAAGCTTTCTTT.

The V call is TRBV14, the J call TRBJ2-2; 15 nucleotides align to TRBD2. V lost 0 bases, J lost 7 bases, and 3 bases stayed unmatched. Germline V lookup: CDR1 SGHDN, CDR2 FVKESK. This CDR3 comprises 17 residues. In nucleotides, the CDR3 is TGTGCCAGCAGCCAAGACGGGACTAGCGGGAGGATCGGGGAGCTGTTTTTT. The encoded protein is CASSQDGTSGRIGELFF.

The chain recombines TRBV2 with TRBJ2-7; 9 bases map to TRBD1. The CDR3 length is 15 residues. V shed 4 bases and J 3 bases; nucleotides not matched to a gene: 7. Germline-derived CDR1 and CDR2 are SNHLY and FYNNEI. The CDR3 reads CASSVAGTGHYEQYF. The CDR3 nucleotides read TGTGCCAGCAGTGTGGCCGGGACAGGGCACTACGAGCAGTACTTC.

CDR3 region: CSASTGSSNQPQHF. The CDR3 DNA reads TGCAGTGCTAGTACAGGGAGTAGCAATCAGCCCCAGCATTTT. This chain links TRBV20-1 with TRBJ1-5, with a possible D match to TRBD1 (6 bases). The CDR3 is 14 residues long. With 3 bases removed from V and 0 bases from J, the gap between germline ends came to 9 bases. The V gene's germline CDR1 is DFQATT and CDR2 SNEGSKA (reference sequence).

The gene calls are TRBV28 and TRBJ1-6, with TRBD1 matching 11 bases. V was pared by 6 bases and J by 10 bases, with 11 bases of the junction left unmatched. Per the germline V gene, CDR1 is MDHEN and CDR2 is SYDVKM. The CDR3 totals 16 residues. The CDR3 reads CASSPTGTGGLSPLHF. CDR3 coding DNA: TGTGCCAGCAGCCCCACCGGGACAGGGGGTTTATCACCCCTCCACTTT.

This sequence joins TRBV20-1 and TRBJ1-4; D remains unclear. The germline V and J ends were trimmed by 6 bases and 10 bases, with 12 bases remaining between them. CDR1 and CDR2 (germline): DFQATT, SNEGSKA (reference sequence). The CDR3 has 11 residues. The CDR3 here is CSANRSGKLFF. For the CDR3, the DNA is TGCAGTGCCAACCGATCGGGAAAACTGTTTTTT.

The V and J genes are TRBV7-3 and TRBJ2-1, with 7 nucleotides matching TRBD2. The trim removed 3 bases at V and 2 bases at J, leaving 4 bases unmatched. The V gene's germline CDR1 is SGHTA and CDR2 FQGTGA. This CDR3 is 15 amino acids long. The CDR3 region has the DNA TGTGCCAGCAGCTTCGGGCGGGGGACCTACAATGAGCAGTTCTTC. Protein sequence: CASSFGRGTYNEQFF.

This clone was observed a handful of times. J is TRBJ2-7 and V is TRBV6-2 or TRBV6-3; 8 positions agree with TRBD2. V lost 0 bases to trimming and J lost 1 base; unmatched junction nucleotides: 8. The CDR3 extends over 17 amino acids. CDR1 and CDR2 from the germline V gene are MNHEY and SVGEGT. DNA of the CDR3: TGTGCCAGCAGTTACTCGATAGCGGCTAGCGGGTCCTACGAGCAGTACTTC. It encodes CASSYSIAASGSYEQYF.

The rearrangement links TRBV19 to TRBJ1-2, with TRBD1 as a possible D gene (5 bases). Germline values: CDR1 LNHDA, CDR2 SQIVND (reference sequence). The length of the CDR3 is 15 residues. Between the trimmed V and J ends, which lost 4 bases and 4 bases, there was a span of 16 bases. CDR3 residues: CASSTLQGGPYGYTF. CDR3 DNA sequence: TGTGCCAGTAGTACACTTCAGGGAGGCCCCTATGGCTACACCTTC.

This clone was counted between two and nine times. V gene TRBV7-4 combines with J gene TRBJ2-1; 8 nucleotides line up with TRBD2. The CDR3 is 16 residues long. The germline V gene encodes CDR1 SGHVT and CDR2 SQSDAQ. V dropped 1 base and J dropped 2; count of bases not matched to a gene: 4. CDR3 amino acids: CASSLGAGGPYNEQFF. CDR3 nucleotide sequence: TGTGCCAGCAGCTTAGGCGCGGGAGGACCCTACAATGAGCAGTTCTTC.

This clone was recorded once. The genes are TRBV7-7 and TRBJ2-1; TRBD1 might be the D (5 bases). The CDR3 consists of 13 residues. Germline lookup yields CDR1 SSHAT and CDR2 FNYEAQ (reference sequence). V was pared by 1 base and J by 7 bases, with 8 bases between. CDR3 protein: CASSLGQNNEQFF. Here the CDR3 DNA reads TGTGCCAGCAGCTTAGGACAGAATAATGAGCAGTTCTTC. Complete variable domain (other parts from reference TRBV7-7 and TRBJ2-1): GAGVSQSPRYKVTKRGQDVTLRCDPISSHATLYWYQQALGQGPEFLTYFNYEAQPDKSGLPSDRFSAERPEGSISTLTIQRTEQRDSAMYRCASSLGQNNEQFFGPGTRLTVL.

The J gene is TRBJ2-3, the V gene TRBV7-9; 8 bases are shared with TRBD2. The CDR3 length is 19 residues. The germline gives CDR1 SEHNR, CDR2 FQNEAQ (reference sequence). Trimming cost V 5 bases and J 3 bases; bases outside gene matches: 19. CDR3 DNA sequence: TGTGCCAGCAGCCCGGCCCCCGGACTAGCTACTTCGGTGACAGATACGCAGTATTTT. Translation gives CASSPAPGLATSVTDTQYF.

CDR3 nucleotides: TGTGCCAGCAGCTCCCTGGGCGGGGGGGCAGGAGAGACCCAGTACTTC. It translates to CASSSLGGGAGETQYF. The genes are TRBV11-2 and TRBJ2-5; TRBD2 agrees at 9 bases. Germline V gives CDR1 SGHAT, CDR2 FQNNGV. V was clipped by 4 bases and J by 4 bases; unmatched bases: 10. The CDR3 length is 16 residues.